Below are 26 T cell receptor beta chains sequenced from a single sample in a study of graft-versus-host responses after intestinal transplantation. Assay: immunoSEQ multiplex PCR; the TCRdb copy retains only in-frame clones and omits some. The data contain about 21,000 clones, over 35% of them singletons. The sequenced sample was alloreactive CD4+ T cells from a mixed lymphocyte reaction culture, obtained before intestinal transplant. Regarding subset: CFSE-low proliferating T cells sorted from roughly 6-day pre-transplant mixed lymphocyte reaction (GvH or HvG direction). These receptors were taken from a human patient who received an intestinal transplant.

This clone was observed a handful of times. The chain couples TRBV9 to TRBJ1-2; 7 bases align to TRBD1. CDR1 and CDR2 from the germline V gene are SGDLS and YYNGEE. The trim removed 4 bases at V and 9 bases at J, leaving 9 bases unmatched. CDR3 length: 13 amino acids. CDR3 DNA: TGTGCCAGCAGCAGATTACAGGGGTCCCGCTACACCTTC. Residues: CASSRLQGSRYTF. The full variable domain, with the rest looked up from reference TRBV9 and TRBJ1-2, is DSGVTQTPKHLITATGQRVTLRCSPRSGDLSVYWYQQSLDQGLQFLIQYYNGEERAKGNILERFSAQQFPDLHSELNLSSLELGDSALYFCASSRLQGSRYTFGSGTRLTVV.

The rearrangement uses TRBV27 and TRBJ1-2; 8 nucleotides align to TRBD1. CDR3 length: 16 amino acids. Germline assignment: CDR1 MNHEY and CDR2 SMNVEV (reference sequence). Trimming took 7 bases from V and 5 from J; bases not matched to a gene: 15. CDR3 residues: CASTRTGLGGAYGYTF. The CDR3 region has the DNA TGTGCCAGCACCCGGACAGGGTTGGGTGGCGCTTATGGCTACACCTTC.

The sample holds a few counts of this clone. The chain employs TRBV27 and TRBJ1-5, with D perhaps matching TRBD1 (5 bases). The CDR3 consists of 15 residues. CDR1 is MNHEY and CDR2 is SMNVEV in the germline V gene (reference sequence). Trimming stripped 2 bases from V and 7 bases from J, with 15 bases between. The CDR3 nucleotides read TGTGCCAGCAGTTTAAACCCCTGGGGGGGGCAGCCCCAGCATTTT. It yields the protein CASSLNPWGGQPQHF.

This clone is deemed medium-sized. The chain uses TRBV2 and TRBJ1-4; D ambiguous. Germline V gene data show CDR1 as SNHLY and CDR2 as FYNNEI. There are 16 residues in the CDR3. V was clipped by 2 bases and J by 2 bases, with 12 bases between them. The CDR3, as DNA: TGTGCCAGCAGTGAATGGGGAAGAGGGACTAATGAAAAACTGTTTTTT. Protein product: CASSEWGRGTNEKLFF.

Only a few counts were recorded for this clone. The CDR3 bases are TGTGCCATCAGTGACGGGACAAATCAGCCCCAGCATTTT. It yields the protein CAISDGTNQPQHF. The rearrangement uses TRBV10-3 and TRBJ1-5; maybe TRBD1 (6 bases). CDR3 length: 13 amino acids. The germline V gene encodes CDR1 ENHRY and CDR2 SYGVKD. The ends were cut back, 3 bases at V and 4 bases at J, with 7 bases in the middle.

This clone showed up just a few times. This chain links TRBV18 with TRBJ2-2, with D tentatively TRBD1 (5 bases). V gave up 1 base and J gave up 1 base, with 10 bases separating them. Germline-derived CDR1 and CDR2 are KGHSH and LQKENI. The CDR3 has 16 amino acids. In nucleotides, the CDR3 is TGTGCCAGCTCACCACAGCAGGGCCGGAACACCGGGGAGCTGTTTTTT. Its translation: CASSPQQGRNTGELFF.

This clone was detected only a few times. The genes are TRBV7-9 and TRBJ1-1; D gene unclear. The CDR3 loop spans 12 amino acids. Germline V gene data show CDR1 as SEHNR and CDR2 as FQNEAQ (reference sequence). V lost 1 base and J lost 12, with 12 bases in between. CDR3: CASSLVGQAPFF. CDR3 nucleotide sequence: TGTGCCAGCAGCTTAGTAGGCCAGGCCCCTTTCTTT.

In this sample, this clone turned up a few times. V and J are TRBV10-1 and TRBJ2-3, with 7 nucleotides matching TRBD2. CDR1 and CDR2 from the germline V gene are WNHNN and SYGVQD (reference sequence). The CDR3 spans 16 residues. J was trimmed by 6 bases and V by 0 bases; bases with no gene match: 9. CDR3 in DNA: TGCGCCAGCAGTGAGTCGTCTAGCGGTCCCCGGGATACGCAGTATTTT. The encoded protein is CASSESSSGPRDTQYF.

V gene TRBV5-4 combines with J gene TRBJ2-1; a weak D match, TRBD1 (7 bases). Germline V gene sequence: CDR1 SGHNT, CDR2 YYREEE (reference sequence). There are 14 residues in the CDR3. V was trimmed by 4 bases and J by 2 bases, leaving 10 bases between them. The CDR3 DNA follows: TGTGCCAGCAGCCCAGGGGGGACCTACAATGAGCAGTTCTTC. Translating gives CASSPGGTYNEQFF.

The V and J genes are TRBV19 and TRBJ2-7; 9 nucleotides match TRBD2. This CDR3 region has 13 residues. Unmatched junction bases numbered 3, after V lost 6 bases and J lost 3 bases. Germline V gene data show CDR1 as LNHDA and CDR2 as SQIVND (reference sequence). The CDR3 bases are TGTGCCAGTAGGGCTAGCGGGGTCTACGAGCAGTACTTC. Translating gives CASRASGVYEQYF.

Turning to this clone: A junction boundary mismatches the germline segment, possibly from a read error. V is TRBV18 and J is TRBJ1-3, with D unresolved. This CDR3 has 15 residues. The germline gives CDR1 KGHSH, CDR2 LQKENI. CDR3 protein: CTSSPPRVSGNTIYF. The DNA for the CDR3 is TGTACCAGCTCACCACCACGGGTCTCTGGAAACACCATATATTTT.

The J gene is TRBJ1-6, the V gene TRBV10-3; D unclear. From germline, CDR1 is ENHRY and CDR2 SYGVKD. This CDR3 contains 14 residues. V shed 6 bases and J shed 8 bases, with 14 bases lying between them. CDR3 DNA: TGTGCCATCAGCTCCGGGAGTCAGGATTCACCCCTCCACTTT. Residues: CAISSGSQDSPLHF.

The CDR3 is CASSPRGSGGPLNEQFF. CDR3 nucleotide sequence: TGTGCCAGCAGCCCACGTGGTAGCGGGGGCCCCCTCAATGAGCAGTTCTTC. The V call is TRBV7-2, the J call TRBJ2-1, with 9 bases identical to TRBD2. Germline CDR1 is SGHTA and CDR2 is FQGNSA. The J segment lost 6 bases and the V segment lost 5 bases, leaving 14 bases of the junction unmatched. The CDR3 totals 17 residues.

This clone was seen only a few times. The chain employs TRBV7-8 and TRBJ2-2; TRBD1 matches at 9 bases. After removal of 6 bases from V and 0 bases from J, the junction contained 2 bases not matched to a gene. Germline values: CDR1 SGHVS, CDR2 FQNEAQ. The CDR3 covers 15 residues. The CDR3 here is CASRGDRANTGELFF. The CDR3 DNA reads TGTGCCAGCAGGGGGGACAGGGCGAACACCGGGGAGCTGTTTTTT. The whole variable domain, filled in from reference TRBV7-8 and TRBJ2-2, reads GAGVSQSPRYKVAKRGQDVALRCDPISGHVSLFWYQQALGQGPEFLTYFQNEAQLDKSGLPSDRFFAERPEGSVSTLKIQRTQQEDSAVYLCASRGDRANTGELFFGEGSRLTVL.

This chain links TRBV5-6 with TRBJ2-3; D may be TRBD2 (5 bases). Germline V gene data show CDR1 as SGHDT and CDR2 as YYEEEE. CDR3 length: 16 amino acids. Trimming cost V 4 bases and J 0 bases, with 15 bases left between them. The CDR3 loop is CASSHGLLFSTDTQYF. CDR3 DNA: TGTGCCAGCAGCCATGGACTTCTATTTAGCACAGATACGCAGTATTTT. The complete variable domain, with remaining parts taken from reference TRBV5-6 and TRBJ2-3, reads DAGVTQSPTHLIKTRGQQVTLRCSPKSGHDTVSWYQQALGQGPQFIFQYYEEEERQRGNFPDRFSGHQFPNYSSELNVNALLLGDSALYLCASSHGLLFSTDTQYFGPGTRLTVL.

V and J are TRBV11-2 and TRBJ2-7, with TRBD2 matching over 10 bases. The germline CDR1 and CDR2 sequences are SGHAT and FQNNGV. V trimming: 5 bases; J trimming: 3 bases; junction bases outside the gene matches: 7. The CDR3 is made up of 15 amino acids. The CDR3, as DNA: TGTGCCAGCAGCCAGCTAGCGGGGGTTTACTACGAGCAGTACTTC. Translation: CASSQLAGVYYEQYF. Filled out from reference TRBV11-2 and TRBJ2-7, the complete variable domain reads EAGVAQSPRYKIIEKRQSVAFWCNPISGHATLYWYQQILGQGPKLLIQFQNNGVVDDSQLPKDRFSAERLKGVDSTLKIQPAKLEDSAVYLCASSQLAGVYYEQYFGPGTRLTVT.

CDR3 sequence (DNA): TGTGCCACCGGGACGGCGCGCGGGAGAAAACTGTTTTTT. This sequence encodes CATGTARGRKLFF. The V and J genes are TRBV6-5 and TRBJ1-4; D may be TRBD1 (5 bases). The V end was cut by 10 bases, the J end by 10 bases, with 19 bases between. The CDR3 is 13 residues long. Germline V gives CDR1 MNHEY, CDR2 SVGAGI.

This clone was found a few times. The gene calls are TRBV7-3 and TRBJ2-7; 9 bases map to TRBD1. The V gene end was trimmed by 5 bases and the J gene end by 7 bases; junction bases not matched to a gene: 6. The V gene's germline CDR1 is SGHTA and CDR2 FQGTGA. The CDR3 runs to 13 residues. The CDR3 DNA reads TGTGCCAGCAGCGCGGACAGGGGAGGGGAGCAGTACTTC. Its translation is CASSADRGGEQYF.

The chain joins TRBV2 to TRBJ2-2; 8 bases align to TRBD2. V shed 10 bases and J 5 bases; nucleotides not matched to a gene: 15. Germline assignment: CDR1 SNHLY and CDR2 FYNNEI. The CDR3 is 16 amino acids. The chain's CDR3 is CATNSQPVAGTGELFF. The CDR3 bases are TGTGCCACCAATAGCCAGCCCGTAGCGGGGACCGGGGAGCTGTTTTTT.

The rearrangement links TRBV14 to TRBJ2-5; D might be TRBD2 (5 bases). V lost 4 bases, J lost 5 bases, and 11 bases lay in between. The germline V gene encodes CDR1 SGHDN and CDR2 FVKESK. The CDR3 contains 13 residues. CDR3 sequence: CASSPLGIETQYF. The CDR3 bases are TGTGCCAGCAGCCCACTAGGGATCGAGACCCAGTACTTC.

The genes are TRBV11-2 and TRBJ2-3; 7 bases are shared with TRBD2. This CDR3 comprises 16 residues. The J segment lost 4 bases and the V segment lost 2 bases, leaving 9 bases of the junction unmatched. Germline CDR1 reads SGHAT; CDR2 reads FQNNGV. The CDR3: CASSLMGGVVPDTQYF. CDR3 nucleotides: TGTGCCAGCAGCTTAATGGGGGGGGTGGTCCCAGATACGCAGTATTTT.

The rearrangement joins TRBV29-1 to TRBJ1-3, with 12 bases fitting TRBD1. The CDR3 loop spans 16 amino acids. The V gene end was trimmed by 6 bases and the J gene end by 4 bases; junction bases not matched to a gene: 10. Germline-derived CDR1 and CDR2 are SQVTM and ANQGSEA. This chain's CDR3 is CSVTRYGTGGGNTIYF. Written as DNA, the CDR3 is TGCAGCGTGACCCGGTACGGGACAGGGGGCGGAAACACCATATATTTT. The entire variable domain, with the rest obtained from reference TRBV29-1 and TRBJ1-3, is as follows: SAVISQKPSRDICQRGTSLTIQCQVDSQVTMMFWYRQQPGQSLTLIATANQGSEATYESGFVIDKFPISRPNLTFSTLTVSNMSPEDSSIYLCSVTRYGTGGGNTIYFGEGSWLTVV.

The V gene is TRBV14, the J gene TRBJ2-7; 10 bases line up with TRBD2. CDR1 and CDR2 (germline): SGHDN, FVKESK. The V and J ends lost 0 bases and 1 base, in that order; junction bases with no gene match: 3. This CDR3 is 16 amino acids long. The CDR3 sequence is CASSQDKRGGSYEQYF. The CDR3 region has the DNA TGTGCCAGCAGCCAAGATAAGCGGGGGGGATCCTACGAGCAGTACTTC.

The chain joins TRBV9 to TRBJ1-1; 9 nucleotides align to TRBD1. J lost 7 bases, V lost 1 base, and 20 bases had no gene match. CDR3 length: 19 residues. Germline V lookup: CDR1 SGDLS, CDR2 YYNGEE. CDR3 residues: CASSVPEDPTQGAWGEAFF. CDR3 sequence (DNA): TGTGCCAGCAGCGTACCAGAAGACCCAACACAGGGGGCATGGGGTGAAGCTTTCTTT.

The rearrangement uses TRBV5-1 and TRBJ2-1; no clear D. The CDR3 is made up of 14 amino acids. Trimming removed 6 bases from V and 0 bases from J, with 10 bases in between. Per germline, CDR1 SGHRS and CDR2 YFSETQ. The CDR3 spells CASMANRSYNEQFF. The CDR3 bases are TGCGCCAGCATGGCAAACCGCTCCTACAATGAGCAGTTCTTC.

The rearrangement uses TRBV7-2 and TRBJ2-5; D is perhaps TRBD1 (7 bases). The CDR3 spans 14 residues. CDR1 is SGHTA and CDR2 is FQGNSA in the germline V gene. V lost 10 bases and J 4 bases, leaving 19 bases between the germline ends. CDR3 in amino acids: CATGDSGPGETQYF. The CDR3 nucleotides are TGTGCCACCGGGGACAGCGGGCCGGGAGAGACCCAGTACTTC. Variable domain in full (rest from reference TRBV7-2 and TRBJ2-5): GAGVSQSPSNKVTEKGKDVELRCDPISGHTALYWYRQSLGQGLEFLIYFQGNSAPDKSGLPSDRFSAERTGGSVSTLTIQRTQQEDSAVYLCATGDSGPGETQYFGPGTRLLVL.